Given below is one T cell receptor beta chain in context. This sample was included in a study of blood T cell repertoires in COVID-19. Study-wide background: From the United States, Italy and Spain came samples of acute and convalescent COVID-19. T cells, B-cell-depleted T cells, or PBMCs supplied cDNA or gDNA.

In the source study's methods: By means of reference gene primer amplification, nucleated cell counts were estimated. Produced via immunoSEQ multiplex PCR; TCRdb's table is partial and in-frame only. V, J and clone size derive from that table, while D and trimming were established from the DNA sequence. The repertoire includes 110,000 or so clones, over 70% of them detected once, and 1.5% to 1.8% sits in the top ten. Sequencing was carried out using peripheral blood. The clonotype was recovered from a man in his fifties with acute or convalescent COVID-19.

CDR3 coding DNA: TGTGCCAGCAGTGAAAGACAGACGTACGAGCAGTACGTC. Translation gives CASSERQTYEQYV. V and J are TRBV6-1 and TRBJ2-7; D may be TRBD1 (5 bases). This CDR3 contains 13 residues. V was clipped by 2 bases and J by 4 bases, with 9 bases between them. Germline values: CDR1 MNHNS, CDR2 SASEGT.